This entry lists 31 T cell receptor beta chains sequenced from one sample in a study of CXCR3-negative and CXCR3-positive naive CD8 T cells. 5' RACE with UMI labels generated the TRB cDNA libraries. TCRdb reprocessed the 5' RACE reads and reports one entry per CDR3 protein, with no DNA. The specimen's table records 100,000 to 150,000 distinct CDR3 sequences. Material: naive CXCR3- CD8+ T cells from blood. Subset defined: CD45RO-CCR7+CD27+CD95- naive CD8+ T cells lacking CXCR3 (TNR3-). Source of these receptors: a human donor in good health. Some clones in this sample may be carry-over from other donors' samples.

The rearrangement uses TRBV4-3 and TRBJ2-2; the TCRdb call, TRBD1, lacks DNA for checking. Looked up from germline, CDR1 is LGHNA and CDR2 is YSLEER. The CDR3 totals 17 residues. The CDR3 reads CASSSEKRRGGTGELFF.

This chain joins TRBV18 and TRBJ2-3; checking the TCRdb D call of TRBD1 is not possible without DNA. Germline loops: CDR1 KGHSH, CDR2 LQKENI. The CDR3 is made up of 14 amino acids. CDR3 residues: CASSPPSGTDTQYF. The variable domain in full, with the rest retrieved from reference TRBV18 and TRBJ2-3, is NAGVMQNPRHLVRRRGQEARLRCSPMKGHSHVYWYRQLPEEGLKFMVYLQKENIIDESGMPKERFSAEFPKEGPSILRIQQVVRGDSAAYFCASSPPSGTDTQYFGPGTRLTVL.

The chain couples TRBV6-2 or TRBV6-3 to TRBJ2-4; the TCRdb call, TRBD1, lacks DNA for checking. Germline CDR1 and CDR2: MNHEY and SVGEGT. The CDR3 consists of 18 residues. The CDR3 protein is CASSYSGTGNLAKNIQYF.

The V gene is TRBV4-1, the J gene TRBJ1-1; TCRdb reports TRBD1, a call that lacks DNA to check it against. This CDR3 is 17 amino acids long. Germline V gene lookup returns CDR1 MGHRA and CDR2 YSYEKL. CDR3 residues: CASIPPRGHTGGTEAFF.

The CDR3 is CSVVLSQETQYF. The chain combines TRBV29-1 with TRBJ2-5. The CDR3 is made up of 12 amino acids. Germline assignment: CDR1 SQVTM and CDR2 ANQGSEA.

The rearrangement uses TRBV2 and TRBJ2-3; without DNA, the TCRdb call of TRBD1 cannot be checked. The CDR3 length is 15 residues. Per germline, CDR1 SNHLY and CDR2 FYNNEI. CDR3 loop: CASNPERERSDTQYF.

V is TRBV4-1 and J is TRBJ2-3; TCRdb proposes TRBD2, but this gene call is untestable without DNA. Germline V gene data show CDR1 as MGHRA and CDR2 as YSYEKL. The CDR3 extends over 15 amino acids. This CDR3 reads CATGLAGAFTDTQYF.

This chain joins TRBV5-1 and TRBJ2-1. This CDR3 region has 15 residues. Germline V gives CDR1 SGHRS, CDR2 YFSETQ. The CDR3 protein is CASSLKGGAYNEQFF.

The chain employs TRBV29-1 and TRBJ2-1; without DNA, the TCRdb call of TRBD2 cannot be checked. The germline CDR1 and CDR2 sequences are SQVTM and ANQGSEA. This CDR3 contains 15 residues. CDR3 sequence reads: CSVVAGTSGRGEQFF.

The V and J genes are TRBV5-4 and TRBJ2-4; no DNA is available, so the TRBD1 call from TCRdb remains unchecked. The CDR3 extends over 16 amino acids. From germline, CDR1 is SGHNT and CDR2 YYREEE (reference sequence). The CDR3 spells CASSLTGTATTDIQYF.

The chain is built from TRBV28 and TRBJ2-7; lacking DNA, the TRBD1 call made by TCRdb goes unchecked. Per the germline V gene, CDR1 is MDHEN and CDR2 is SYDVKM. This CDR3 has 15 amino acids. This CDR3 reads CASSLWGQGAGEQYF.

The CDR3 sequence: CASSELQGGSDTQYF. This chain links TRBV6-2 or TRBV6-3 with TRBJ2-3; TCRdb picks TRBD1, but there is no DNA to check that call. The CDR3 has 15 residues. From germline, CDR1 is MNHEY and CDR2 SVGEGT.

The chain joins TRBV12-3 or TRBV12-4 to TRBJ2-7; TCRdb's assignment of TRBD1 cannot be checked, as there is no DNA. The CDR3 extends over 15 amino acids. CDR3 sequence: CASSLLTGTPYEQYF.

The V and J genes are TRBV9 and TRBJ1-1; with no DNA, the TCRdb D assignment of TRBD1 cannot be verified. The CDR3 has 16 residues. In germline, CDR1 is SGDLS, CDR2 YYNGEE. The CDR3 reads CASSGGDRGMNTEAFF.

The CDR3 sequence is CASSQDRGTREYEQYF. The chain uses TRBV4-1 and TRBJ2-7; TCRdb lists TRBD1, though no DNA is available to test this call. Germline V gene sequence: CDR1 MGHRA, CDR2 YSYEKL. This CDR3 is built from 16 residues.

This rearrangement joins TRBV13 to TRBJ2-1. The CDR3 is 13 residues long. Looked up from germline, CDR1 is PRHDT and CDR2 is FYEKMQ (reference sequence). The CDR3 sequence: CASSGGSYNEQFF.

V usage is TRBV14 and J usage is TRBJ2-7; TCRdb proposes TRBD1, but this gene call is untestable without DNA. The germline V gene has CDR1 SGHDN and CDR2 FVKESK. This CDR3 contains 15 residues. The CDR3 protein is CASSPWDRDSYEQYF.

The genes are TRBV12-3 or TRBV12-4 and TRBJ2-1; lacking DNA, the TRBD1 call made by TCRdb goes unchecked. The CDR3 runs 16 residues. CDR3 in amino acids: CASSTRDRLRGNEQFF.

The chain uses TRBV20-1 and TRBJ2-7; TCRdb proposes TRBD1, but this gene call is untestable without DNA. CDR3 length: 12 residues. Germline V gene data show CDR1 as DFQATT and CDR2 as SNEGSKA (reference sequence). The CDR3 region is CSARGDRNEQYF.

The gene calls are TRBV18 and TRBJ2-7; the D gene TCRdb calls, TRBD1, cannot be checked with no DNA. The CDR3 extends over 15 amino acids. CDR1 and CDR2 from the germline V gene are KGHSH and LQKENI. Here the CDR3 reads CASSPDEEDNYEQYF.

The chain recombines TRBV4-3 with TRBJ1-3; lacking DNA, the TRBD1 call made by TCRdb goes unchecked. The CDR3 consists of 15 residues. Per germline, CDR1 LGHNA and CDR2 YSLEER. The CDR3 loop is CASSQGGTGGNTIYF.

The gene calls are TRBV24-1 and TRBJ2-2; TCRdb designates TRBD1, a call that cannot be tested without DNA. The germline CDR1 and CDR2 sequences are KGHDR and SFDVKD. The CDR3 loop spans 14 amino acids. The CDR3 loop is CATQGITNTGELFF.

The V gene is TRBV2, the J gene TRBJ2-5. This CDR3 spans 12 amino acids. Germline V gives CDR1 SNHLY, CDR2 FYNNEI. The CDR3 sequence is CASRQPQETQYF. The variable domain in full, completed from reference TRBV2 and TRBJ2-5, reads EPEVTQTPSHQVTQMGQEVILRCVPISNHLYFYWYRQILGQKVEFLVSFYNNEISEKSEIFDDQFSVERPDGSNFTLKIRSTKLEDSAMYFCASRQPQETQYFGPGTRLLVL.

CDR3 loop: CASSGGQGGQPQHF. The V call is TRBV9, the J call TRBJ1-5; TCRdb calls TRBD1, which cannot be checked without DNA. CDR1 and CDR2 (germline): SGDLS, YYNGEE. This CDR3 has 14 residues.

The chain employs TRBV18 and TRBJ1-1; the D call from TCRdb, TRBD1, cannot be confirmed without DNA. The germline V gene encodes CDR1 KGHSH and CDR2 LQKENI. This CDR3 is 12 amino acids long. The CDR3 spells CASSDRGLVAFF. The variable domain in full, with the rest retrieved from reference TRBV18 and TRBJ1-1, is NAGVMQNPRHLVRRRGQEARLRCSPMKGHSHVYWYRQLPEEGLKFMVYLQKENIIDESGMPKERFSAEFPKEGPSILRIQQVVRGDSAAYFCASSDRGLVAFFGQGTRLTVV.

The rearrangement joins TRBV7-9 to TRBJ2-3; TCRdb lists TRBD2, though no DNA is available to test this call. This CDR3 has 14 amino acids. The germline V gene has CDR1 SEHNR and CDR2 FQNEAQ (reference sequence). CDR3: CASSSIRALDTQYF. Using reference TRBV7-9 and TRBJ2-3 for the parts outside the CDR3, the full variable domain is DTGVSQNPRHKITKRGQNVTFRCDPISEHNRLYWYRQTLGQGPEFLTYFQNEAQLEKSRLLSDRFSAERPKGSFSTLEIQRTEQGDSAMYLCASSSIRALDTQYFGPGTRLTVL.

The J gene is TRBJ2-7, the V gene TRBV4-3. The CDR3 consists of 16 residues. Germline lookup yields CDR1 LGHNA and CDR2 YSLEER. CDR3 residues: CASSQARGQGSYEQYF.

This sequence joins TRBV4-1 and TRBJ2-7. Germline V gene sequence: CDR1 MGHRA, CDR2 YSYEKL. The CDR3 runs to 13 residues. CDR3: CASSQDRFSEQYF.

The chain has TRBV4-1 and TRBJ2-1. Germline V gives CDR1 MGHRA, CDR2 YSYEKL. This CDR3 spans 15 amino acids. The CDR3 here is CASSQGVVGYNEQFF.

The chain joins TRBV6-2 or TRBV6-3 to TRBJ2-7. Germline V gene lookup returns CDR1 MNHEY and CDR2 SVGEGT. This CDR3 region has 13 residues. CDR3 region: CATEDRNSYEQYF.

The V and J genes are TRBV5-1 and TRBJ2-7; TCRdb names TRBD1, which stays unverified in the absence of DNA. The CDR3 is 16 amino acids. Germline CDR1 SGHRS, CDR2 YFSETQ. This CDR3 reads CASSLEGQWPQYEQYF.